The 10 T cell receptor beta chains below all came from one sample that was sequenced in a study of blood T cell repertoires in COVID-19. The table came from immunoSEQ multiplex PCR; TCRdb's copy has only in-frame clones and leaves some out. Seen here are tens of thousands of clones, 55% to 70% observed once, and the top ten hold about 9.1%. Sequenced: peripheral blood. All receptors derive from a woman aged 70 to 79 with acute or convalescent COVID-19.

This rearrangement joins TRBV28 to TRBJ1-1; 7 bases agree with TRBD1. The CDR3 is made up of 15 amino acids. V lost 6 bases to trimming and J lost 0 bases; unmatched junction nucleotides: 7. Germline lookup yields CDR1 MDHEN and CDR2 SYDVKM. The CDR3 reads CASSLGGSMNTEAFF. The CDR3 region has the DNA TGTGCCAGCAGCCTAGGGGGCAGCATGAACACTGAAGCTTTCTTT.

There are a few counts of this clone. Here the CDR3 reads CASSPGQRNTIYF. The CDR3 region has the DNA TGTGCCAGCAGCCCGGGACAGAGAAACACCATATATTTT. The genes are TRBV7-2 and TRBJ1-3; TRBD1 matches 7 bases. Trimming removed 5 bases from V and 5 bases from J; junction bases left unmatched: 3. Germline values: CDR1 SGHTA, CDR2 FQGNSA. The CDR3 sequence is 13 residues long.

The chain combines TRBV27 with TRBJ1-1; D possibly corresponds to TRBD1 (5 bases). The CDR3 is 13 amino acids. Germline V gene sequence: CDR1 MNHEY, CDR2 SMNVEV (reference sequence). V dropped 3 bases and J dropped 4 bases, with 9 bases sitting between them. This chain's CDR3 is CASSLKGITEAFF. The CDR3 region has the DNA TGTGCCAGCAGTTTGAAGGGGATCACTGAAGCTTTCTTT.

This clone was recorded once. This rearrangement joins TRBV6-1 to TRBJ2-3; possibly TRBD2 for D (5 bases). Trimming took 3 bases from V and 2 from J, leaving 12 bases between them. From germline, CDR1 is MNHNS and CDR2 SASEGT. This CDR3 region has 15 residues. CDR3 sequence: CASSDVRVLTDTQYF. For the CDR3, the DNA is TGTGCCAGCAGTGACGTGCGGGTCCTCACAGATACGCAGTATTTT.

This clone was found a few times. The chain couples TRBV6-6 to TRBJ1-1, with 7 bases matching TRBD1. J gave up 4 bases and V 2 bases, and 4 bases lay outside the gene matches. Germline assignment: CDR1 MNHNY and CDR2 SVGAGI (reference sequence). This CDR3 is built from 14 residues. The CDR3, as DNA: TGTGCCAGCAGTTACACAGGGGACCCCACTGAAGCTTTCTTT. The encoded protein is CASSYTGDPTEAFF.

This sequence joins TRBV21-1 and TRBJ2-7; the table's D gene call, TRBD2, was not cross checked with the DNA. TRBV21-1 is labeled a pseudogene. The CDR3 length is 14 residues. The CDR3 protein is CASSGRLVVYEQYF. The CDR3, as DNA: TGTGCCAGCAGCGGCCGACTAGTTGTTTACGAGCAGTACTTC.

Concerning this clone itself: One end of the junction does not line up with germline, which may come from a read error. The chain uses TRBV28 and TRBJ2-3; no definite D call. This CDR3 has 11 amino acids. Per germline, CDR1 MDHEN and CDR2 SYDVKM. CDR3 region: CVSSPTDTQYF. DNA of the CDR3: TGTGTCAGCAGCCCGACAGATACGCAGTATTTT.

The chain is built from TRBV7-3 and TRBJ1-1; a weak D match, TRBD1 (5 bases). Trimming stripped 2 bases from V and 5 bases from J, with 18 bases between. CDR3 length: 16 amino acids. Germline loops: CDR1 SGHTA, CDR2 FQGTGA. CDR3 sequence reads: CASSLQPRGEGTEAFF. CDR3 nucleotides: TGTGCCAGCAGCTTACAGCCCCGCGGGGAGGGGACTGAAGCTTTCTTT.

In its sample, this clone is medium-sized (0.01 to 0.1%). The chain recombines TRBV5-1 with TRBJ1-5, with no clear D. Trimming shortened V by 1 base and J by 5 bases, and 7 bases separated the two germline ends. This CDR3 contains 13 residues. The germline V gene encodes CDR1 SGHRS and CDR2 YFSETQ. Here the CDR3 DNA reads TGCGCCAGCAGCTTGTTACCAGATCAGCCCCAGCATTTT. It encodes CASSLLPDQPQHF.

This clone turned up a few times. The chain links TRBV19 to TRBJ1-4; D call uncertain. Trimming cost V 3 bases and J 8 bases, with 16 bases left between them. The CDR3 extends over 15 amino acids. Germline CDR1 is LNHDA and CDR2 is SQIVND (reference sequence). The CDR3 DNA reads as TGTGCCAGTAGTATCACCAGGTCCATTACCGAAAAACTGTTTTTT. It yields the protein CASSITRSITEKLFF.